This T cell receptor (beta chain) was profiled in a study of blood T cell repertoires in COVID-19. Deletions cut 1 base from V and 2 bases from J, with 9 bases between. CDR1 is SGHTA and CDR2 is FQGNSA in the germline V gene. This CDR3 spans 14 amino acids. This clone was found a few times. This table comes from immunoSEQ multiplex PCR, and its TCRdb copy is limited to in-frame clones, with some not included. The sample records roughly 140,000 clones, approximately 85% being singletons. The chain recombines TRBV7-2 with TRBJ2-7, with D hard to call. Material: peripheral blood. The source of this sequence is a woman older than 75 with acute or convalescent COVID-19. Written as DNA, the CDR3 is TGTGCCAGCAGCTTAGTCGTCAGAACCTACGAGCAGTACTTC. Translation gives CASSLVVRTYEQYF.